The source of this TCR beta chain is a study of control samples from healthy donors and cancer patients. Repertoires were generated with immunoSEQ multiplex PCR, while TCRdb's copy carries only in-frame clones and drops some. Of about 130,000 clones listed, about 93% are singletons. The origin of this receptor is a man between 18 and 35 years old in good health. The sequencing sample was made of blood.

CDR3 in DNA: TGTGCCAGTAGTATAGAAGCGTGGCGGGGGGGCCGGCATGAGCAGTTCTTC. The encoded protein is CASSIEAWRGGRHEQFF. V usage is TRBV19 and J usage is TRBJ2-1, with 9 bases identical to TRBD2. The CDR3 length is 17 residues. Germline-derived CDR1 and CDR2 are LNHDA and SQIVND (reference sequence). V lost 0 bases and J lost 8; bases outside the gene matches: 11.